The T cell receptor beta chain described here comes from a study of shared clonotypes between healthy human individuals. Clones were sequenced by immunoSEQ multiplex PCR, and TCRdb holds only the in-frame ones, with some missing. This sample has some 2.4 million clones, with roughly 93% found just once. Note on this clone: What it binds is unknown.

Study results and caveats: Larger estimated richness was generally recorded for naive subsets relative to memory subsets. An effect of sequencing depth on clonotype sharing among donors was expected. It was observed that approximately 5% of naive CD4 clonotypes were shared across a handful of donors.

The CDR3 is made up of 16 amino acids. The V gene end was trimmed by 2 bases and the J gene end by 5 bases; junction bases not matched to a gene: 9. Germline V gene data show CDR1 as ENHRY and CDR2 as SYGVKD. The chain uses TRBV10-3 and TRBJ1-1, with 9 bases matching TRBD1. The receptor was derived from a young man in good health. Some clones in this sample may be carry-over from other donors' samples. The specimen was naive CD4+ T cells from PBMCs. Subset noted: CD45RA+ positively selected. The DNA of the CDR3 is TGTGCCATCAGTGAGACAGGACAGGGGTTTTTGACTGAAGCTTTCTTT. As protein: CAISETGQGFLTEAFF.